A single T cell receptor (beta chain) is shown here with its context. As yet, its antigen is unknown. The data derive from a study of cytomegalovirus exposure and HLA in healthy donors. Findings and limits, study-wide: In a later analysis, several top co-occurrence clusters appeared linked to parvovirus B19, influenza, CMV and Epstein-Barr virus. Being productive about 87% or about 30% of the time was typical of most TCR beta V segments in an earlier analysis. Highest at DRB1 and lowest at HLA-C, TCR association rates differed among HLA loci in a later analysis. Reports indicated that the classifier achieved high specificity and sensitivity in diagnosing cytomegalovirus status.

The CDR3 extends over 13 amino acids. Germline V gene sequence: CDR1 SGHVS, CDR2 FQNEAQ. With 10 bases removed from V and 4 bases from J, the gap between germline ends came to 14 bases. The PCR made use of 60 Vbeta and 13 Jbeta primers. Using immunoSEQ multiplex PCR, the repertoire was profiled, and TCRdb retains in-frame clones only, with some absent. The sample table sets out 200,000 to 250,000 clones. This TCR was recovered from a woman in her 30s in good health and CMV-seropositive. The specimen was PBMCs. This rearrangement joins TRBV7-8 to TRBJ1-5; tentative D call: TRBD1 (5 bases). The CDR3 reads CATPWRGNQPQHF. The CDR3 region has the DNA TGTGCCACCCCCTGGAGGGGAAATCAGCCCCAGCATTTT.